These 32 T cell receptor beta chains were all obtained from the same sample, sequenced in a study of shared clonotypes between healthy human individuals. Clones were read by immunoSEQ multiplex PCR, and TCRdb kept only the in-frame ones, dropping some. The sample has 2 million or so clones, roughly 94% seen once. Input material: naive CD4+ T cells sorted from blood. Subset described: CD45RA+ positively selected. These receptors were collected from a man between 18 and 29 years old in good health.

V gene TRBV7-9 combines with J gene TRBJ2-3, with D unresolved. Germline values: CDR1 SEHNR, CDR2 FQNEAQ (reference sequence). The V and J ends lost 5 bases and 4 bases respectively, with 4 bases between them. This CDR3 is 11 amino acids long. The CDR3 DNA sequence: TGTGCCAGCAGCGAGGCAGATACGCAGTATTTT. As protein: CASSEADTQYF.

Comment on this clone: The junction departs from germline at one end; a sequencing error may be responsible. This chain joins TRBV6-1 and TRBJ1-4; D might be TRBD1 (5 bases). This CDR3 has 14 residues. Germline values: CDR1 MNHNS, CDR2 SASEGT. The CDR3: CASSENGGNGKLFF. In nucleotides, the CDR3 is TGTGCCAGCAGTGAAAACGGGGGGAATGGAAAACTGTTTTTT.

As DNA, the CDR3 is TGTGCCAGCAGTCCCTCAAATCTTGGGGACACTGAAGCTTTCTTT. Residues: CASSPSNLGDTEAFF. This rearrangement joins TRBV6-5 to TRBJ1-1; D is uncertain. CDR3 size: 15 residues. Germline CDR1 and CDR2: MNHEY and SVGAGI. The V gene lost 5 bases and the J gene lost 3 bases, with 16 bases spanning the gap.

V gene TRBV6-5 combines with J gene TRBJ2-7, with TRBD2 matching over 8 bases. The CDR3 sequence is 14 residues long. Per germline, CDR1 MNHEY and CDR2 SVGAGI. With V trimmed by 6 bases and J by 3 bases, 7 bases remained unmatched. The CDR3 DNA follows: TGTGCCAGCAGGACCGGGACTAGTTACTACGAGCAGTACTTC. Translating gives CASRTGTSYYEQYF.

The V and J genes are TRBV28 and TRBJ2-7; the D gene is possibly TRBD1 (6 bases). The CDR3 spans 14 residues. Germline CDR1 and CDR2: MDHEN and SYDVKM. The germline V and J ends were trimmed by 5 bases and 7 bases, with 18 bases remaining between them. As DNA, the CDR3 is TGTGCCAGCAGTCCCGGGACAAAAGAATGGGAGCAGTACTTC. It translates to CASSPGTKEWEQYF.

This chain uses TRBV21-1 with TRBJ2-7; TRBD1 reflects the table's D call only, with no check against the DNA. TRBV21-1 is described as a pseudogene. There are 14 residues in the CDR3. The CDR3 loop reads CASSKVGQPYEQYF. The CDR3 DNA follows: TGTGCCAGCAGCAAAGTTGGCCAACCCTACGAGCAGTACTTC.

The chain has TRBV5-1 and TRBJ2-2; D not resolved. CDR3 length equals 15 residues. V was pared by 1 base and J by 1 base, with 8 bases between. The germline CDR1 and CDR2 sequences are SGHRS and YFSETQ. DNA for the CDR3: TGCGCCAGCAGCTTGTTCGACGGGAACACCGGGGAGCTGTTTTTT. As protein: CASSLFDGNTGELFF.

This clone came up once. The chain uses TRBV4-3 and TRBJ1-6; D is perhaps TRBD1 (6 bases). V shed 0 bases and J shed 0 bases, with 15 bases lying between them. Per the germline V gene, CDR1 is LGHNA and CDR2 is YSLEER. The CDR3 spans 19 residues. The CDR3 nucleotides read TGCGCCAGCAGCCAAGAGAGGCAGGGGCCCTTCTCCTATAATTCACCCCTCCACTTT. Amino acid sequence: CASSQERQGPFSYNSPLHF.

This clone has a single count. The chain combines TRBV9 with TRBJ2-1, with 10 bases lining up with TRBD1. Germline V CDR1 and CDR2: SGDLS, YYNGEE. V trimming: 4 bases; J trimming: 7 bases; junction bases outside the gene matches: 17. The CDR3 is made up of 18 amino acids. The CDR3 DNA follows: TGTGCCAGCAGCACGCCCGGAATGGACAGGGGGTTTCGGAATGAGCAGTTCTTC. Encoded protein: CASSTPGMDRGFRNEQFF.

The chain links TRBV2 to TRBJ2-2, with D possibly being TRBD1 (6 bases). CDR1 is SNHLY, CDR2 FYNNEI, per germline. The length of the CDR3 is 15 residues. Trimming cost V 2 bases and J 3 bases, with 10 bases left between them. The CDR3 here is CASSENRVYTGELFF. DNA for the CDR3: TGTGCCAGCAGTGAAAACAGGGTGTACACCGGGGAGCTGTTTTTT.

This sequence joins TRBV11-2 and TRBJ1-1; D not certain. V gave up 7 bases and J gave up 1 base, with 10 bases separating them. Per the germline V gene, CDR1 is SGHAT and CDR2 is FQNNGV. CDR3 length equals 13 residues. The CDR3 coding sequence is TGTGCCAGCACCGCACCAAGGAACACTGAAGCTTTCTTT. Its translation is CASTAPRNTEAFF.

Comments on this clone: Other DNA sequences in this sample translate to the same CDR3. The chain has TRBV18 and TRBJ1-2; unclear D gene. The germline V gene has CDR1 KGHSH and CDR2 LQKENI. The CDR3 spans 13 residues. Trimming pared 3 bases from V and 4 bases from J, leaving 9 bases between. In DNA, the CDR3 is TGTGCCAGCTCACCTGAGGAGTCCTATGGCTACACCTTC. It translates to CASSPEESYGYTF.

The chain combines TRBV25-1 with TRBJ2-5; 9 bases agree with TRBD2. This CDR3 region has 14 residues. Germline-derived CDR1 and CDR2 are MGHDK and SYGVNS. V dropped 10 bases and J dropped 5; count of bases not matched to a gene: 11. CDR3 sequence reads: CATAFGGRAETQYF. The CDR3 coding sequence is TGTGCCACCGCCTTCGGCGGGAGGGCGGAGACCCAGTACTTC.

V gene TRBV19 combines with J gene TRBJ1-2; 7 bases are a match to TRBD1. Germline CDR1 reads LNHDA; CDR2 reads SQIVND (reference sequence). V was pared by 5 bases and J by 2 bases, with 5 bases of the junction left unmatched. The CDR3 consists of 14 residues. For the CDR3, the DNA is TGTGCCAGTAGTCGGGACAGCCCCAACTATGGCTACACCTTC. Translating gives CASSRDSPNYGYTF. The variable domain in full, completed from reference TRBV19 and TRBJ1-2, reads DGGITQSPKYLFRKEGQNVTLSCEQNLNHDAMYWYRQDPGQGLRLIYYSQIVNDFQKGDIAEGYSVSREKKESFPLTVTSAQKNPTAFYLCASSRDSPNYGYTFGSGTRLTVV.

The gene calls are TRBV7-9 and TRBJ2-7, with TRBD2 identical over 9 bases. The CDR3 totals 15 residues. J gave up 3 bases and V 1 base, and 4 bases lay outside the gene matches. From germline, CDR1 is SEHNR and CDR2 FQNEAQ (reference sequence). The CDR3 nucleotides are TGTGCCAGCAGCTTAGATGCTAGCGGGATCTACGAGCAGTACTTC. It is translated as CASSLDASGIYEQYF.

This chain links TRBV5-1 with TRBJ2-2; D may be TRBD2 (5 bases). V dropped 4 bases and J dropped 1 base, with 8 bases sitting between them. This CDR3 is 14 amino acids long. Germline values: CDR1 SGHRS, CDR2 YFSETQ. CDR3 nucleotide sequence: TGCGCCAGCAGCGAAACTAGGAACACCGGGGAGCTGTTTTTT. It is translated as CASSETRNTGELFF.

This clone was seen a single time. This rearrangement joins TRBV5-1 to TRBJ2-5; 7 bases fit TRBD2. The junction had 5 bases not matched to a gene; V was cut back by 4 bases and J by 2 bases. This CDR3 contains 14 residues. In germline, CDR1 is SGHRS, CDR2 YFSETQ. This chain's CDR3 is CASSATSVQETQYF. CDR3 DNA: TGCGCCAGCAGCGCAACTAGCGTTCAAGAGACCCAGTACTTC.

This clone was seen a single time. CDR3 DNA sequence: TGTGCCTGGAACGGCTATAACACTGAAGCTTTCTTT. Translated: CAWNGYNTEAFF. The rearrangement joins TRBV30 to TRBJ1-1; D uncertain. The CDR3 spans 12 residues. Germline-derived CDR1 and CDR2 are GTSNPN and SVGIG (reference sequence). Trimming took 4 bases from V and 2 from J, leaving 8 bases between them. The entire variable domain, with the rest obtained from reference TRBV30 and TRBJ1-1, is as follows: SQTIHQWPATLVQPVGSPLSLECTVEGTSNPNLYWYRQAAGRGLQLLFYSVGIGQISSEVPQNLSASRPQDRQFILSSKKLLLSDSGFYLCAWNGYNTEAFFGQGTRLTVV.

This chain links TRBV30 with TRBJ1-1; D gene uncertain. The CDR3 covers 13 residues. Germline assignment: CDR1 GTSNPN and CDR2 SVGIG (reference sequence). Deletions cut 0 bases from V and 2 bases from J, with 7 bases between. CDR3 sequence (DNA): TGTGCCTGGAGTGTAGCTGATAACACTGAAGCTTTCTTT. It specifies CAWSVADNTEAFF.

The chain uses TRBV7-2 and TRBJ2-3; 8 nucleotides agree with TRBD2. The CDR3 sequence is 16 residues long. CDR1 is SGHTA, CDR2 FQGNSA, per germline. The trim removed 3 bases at V and 3 bases at J, leaving 8 bases unmatched. In DNA form, the CDR3 reads TGTGCCAGCAGCTTCGGGGTAAGCGGGAGAACAGATACGCAGTATTTT. Residues: CASSFGVSGRTDTQYF.

The chain recombines TRBV5-6 with TRBJ1-2; D gene uncertain. This CDR3 has 14 amino acids. The V end lost 3 bases, the J end lost 4 bases, and 13 bases lay between the germline ends. Germline assignment: CDR1 SGHDT and CDR2 YYEEEE. CDR3 protein: CASSSIRVVYGYTF. The DNA for the CDR3 is TGTGCCAGCAGCTCGATAAGGGTAGTCTATGGCTACACCTTC.

This clone came up once. This sample includes further DNA sequences coding for the same CDR3. This chain links TRBV6-5 with TRBJ2-3; TRBD2 agrees at 12 bases. The CDR3 spans 15 residues. V trimming: 6 bases; J trimming: 1 base; junction bases outside the gene matches: 2. In germline, CDR1 is MNHEY, CDR2 SVGAGI. The CDR3 DNA is TGTGCCAGCAGAAGACTAGCGGGGGGCACAGATACGCAGTATTTT. Protein sequence: CASRRLAGGTDTQYF.

The V gene is TRBV11-2, the J gene TRBJ2-7; no clear D gene. This CDR3 spans 15 amino acids. Trimming shortened V by 2 bases and J by 1 base, and 12 bases separated the two germline ends. The germline V gene has CDR1 SGHAT and CDR2 FQNNGV. The DNA for the CDR3 is TGTGCCAGCAGCTTACCTTTCGGGTCTTCCTACGAGCAGTACTTC. It translates to CASSLPFGSSYEQYF.

This chain links TRBV15 with TRBJ1-5, with TRBD1 matching over 10 bases. V lost 3 bases to trimming and J lost 1 base; unmatched junction nucleotides: 3. The V gene's germline CDR1 is LNHNV and CDR2 YYDKDF (reference sequence). The CDR3 length is 16 residues. CDR3 bases: TGTGCCACCAGCAGCTGGACAGGGGGAAGCAATCAGCCCCAGCATTTT. Protein product: CATSSWTGGSNQPQHF.

Note on this clone: A clone one base away is much larger, so this may be a read error. V gene TRBV2 combines with J gene TRBJ2-7; D could derive from TRBD1 or TRBD2 (6 bases each). Looked up from germline, CDR1 is SNHLY and CDR2 is FYNNEI. The CDR3 totals 15 residues. The CDR3 region has the DNA TGTGCCAGCAGTCCTAGGGGGGCCCTAGCCTACGGGCAGTACTTC. Translated: CASSPRGALAYGQYF. The complete variable domain, with remaining parts taken from reference TRBV2 and TRBJ2-7, reads EPEVTQTPSHQVTQMGQEVILRCVPISNHLYFYWYRQILGQKVEFLVSFYNNEISEKSEIFDDQFSVERPDGSNFTLKIRSTKLEDSAMYFCASSPRGALAYGQYFGPGTRLTVT.

The chain couples TRBV6-1 to TRBJ2-7, with D hard to call. The germline CDR1 and CDR2 sequences are MNHNS and SASEGT. V shed 2 bases and J shed 4 bases, with 15 bases lying between them. The CDR3 sequence is 15 residues long. The CDR3 nucleotides are TGTGCCAGCAGTGAATTTGGGTCGATCCCTTACGAGCAGTACTTC. It yields the protein CASSEFGSIPYEQYF.

This chain uses TRBV6-6 with TRBJ1-3; maybe TRBD1 (6 bases). Germline loops: CDR1 MNHNY, CDR2 SVGAGI (reference sequence). The CDR3 sequence is 15 residues long. V was trimmed by 6 bases and J by 2 bases, leaving 14 bases between them. Written as DNA, the CDR3 is TGTGCCAGCAGAGAGGGGACACCCACTGGAAACACCATATATTTT. This codes for CASREGTPTGNTIYF.

The rearrangement links TRBV19 to TRBJ1-1; TRBD1 matches at 9 bases. Trimming at V came to 7 bases and at J to 5 bases, leaving 8 bases not matched to a gene. The CDR3 consists of 14 residues. Per the germline V gene, CDR1 is LNHDA and CDR2 is SQIVND (reference sequence). CDR3 amino acids: CASTLGQGRTEAFF. CDR3 in DNA: TGTGCCAGTACCCTCGGACAGGGGCGGACTGAAGCTTTCTTT. Variable domain in full (rest from reference TRBV19 and TRBJ1-1): DGGITQSPKYLFRKEGQNVTLSCEQNLNHDAMYWYRQDPGQGLRLIYYSQIVNDFQKGDIAEGYSVSREKKESFPLTVTSAQKNPTAFYLCASTLGQGRTEAFFGQGTRLTVV.

This clone was detected once. The genes are TRBV5-6 and TRBJ2-3; the D call may be TRBD1 or TRBD2 (7 bases each). The CDR3 loop spans 14 amino acids. With 0 bases removed from V and 5 bases from J, the gap between germline ends came to 10 bases. CDR1 and CDR2 from the germline V gene are SGHDT and YYEEEE. The CDR3 region is CASSLARGGDTQYF. In DNA, the CDR3 is TGTGCCAGCAGCTTGGCCAGGGGGGGAGATACGCAGTATTTT. Supplemented by reference TRBV5-6 and TRBJ2-3, the full variable domain reads DAGVTQSPTHLIKTRGQQVTLRCSPKSGHDTVSWYQQALGQGPQFIFQYYEEEERQRGNFPDRFSGHQFPNYSSELNVNALLLGDSALYLCASSLARGGDTQYFGPGTRLTVL.

Here the CDR3 DNA reads TGCAGCGTTAGGGGCTTGATGAACACTGAAGCTTTCTTT. It specifies CSVRGLMNTEAFF. The chain uses TRBV29-1 and TRBJ1-1; the D gene is possibly TRBD1 (5 bases). Looked up from germline, CDR1 is SQVTM and CDR2 is ANQGSEA. CDR3 length equals 13 residues. The V end was cut by 5 bases, the J end by 0 bases, with 10 bases between.

The chain uses TRBV28 and TRBJ1-2, with 7 bases identical to TRBD1. V shed 6 bases and J 0 bases; nucleotides not matched to a gene: 7. The CDR3 totals 15 residues. The germline gives CDR1 MDHEN, CDR2 SYDVKM. CDR3 amino acids: CASRRQGSPNYGYTF. CDR3 coding DNA: TGTGCCAGCAGACGACAGGGATCCCCTAACTATGGCTACACCTTC.

The V call is TRBV5-1, the J call TRBJ2-3; 12 bases align to TRBD2. Trimming took 2 bases from V and 5 from J; bases not matched to a gene: 3. The germline gives CDR1 SGHRS, CDR2 YFSETQ. The CDR3 is 15 amino acids. Here the CDR3 DNA reads TGCGCCAGCAGCTTATCACTAGCGGGGGGAGATACGCAGTATTTT. Protein sequence: CASSLSLAGGDTQYF.